This TCR beta chain was sequenced in a study of Ad26.COV2.S vaccination and SARS-CoV-2 variants. The CDR3 contains 16 residues. Germline CDR1 and CDR2: LGHNT and FRNRAP. V shed 1 base and J shed 4 bases, with 13 bases lying between them. Treatment described: roughly 20 received Ad26.COV2.S at low or high dose, single or two shots; about five received placebo; per-sample allocation not given. On day 63 after the first injection, vaccine and placebo recipients gave samples. The assay was immunoSEQ multiplex PCR, and TCRdb's table has in-frame clones only and misses some. The sample includes more than 400,000 clones, 90% of them seen just once.

The chain links TRBV12-5 to TRBJ2-2, with unresolved D. Specimen: peripheral blood, collected in a trial of Ad26.COV2.S vaccine versus placebo. The receptor was derived from a person between 18 and 60 years old who received the Ad26.COV2.S COVID-19 vaccine or a placebo. Written as DNA, the CDR3 is TGTGCTAGTGGTTTGGGCACTACAACCTTCACCGGGGAGCTGTTTTTT. This sequence encodes CASGLGTTTFTGELFF.